The subject of this entry is one T cell receptor beta chain. Its antigen is unknown. The entry originates in a study of shared clonotypes between healthy human individuals. Whole-study findings and limits: Though the depth was large, rarefaction showed that sorted-subset sequencing was incomplete. Across a handful of donors, naive CD4 shared 5% to 5.5%, naive CD8 around 4%, memory CD4 more than 2%, memory CD8 under 0.5%.

This was a deep-level run. Researchers divided each subset's genomic DNA evenly across several immunoSEQ plates. TCRdb's copy holds only in-frame clones and misses some; the assay was immunoSEQ multiplex PCR. This table holds roughly 810,000 clones, 90% to 97% found once. Germline CDR1 DFQATT, CDR2 SNEGSKA (reference sequence). This CDR3 is built from 11 residues. CD45RO-negative, CCR7-positively selected cells formed the naive CD8 fraction, excluding terminally differentiated effector memory CD45RA+ cells. This chain joins TRBV20-1 and TRBJ2-3; perhaps D is TRBD1 or TRBD2 (5 bases each). The source material was naive CD8+ T cells sorted from blood. The sequence was obtained from a man younger than 40 in good health. The CDR3 nucleotides are TGCAGAGATTGGGACCCCGATACGCAGTATTTT. This translates into CRDWDPDTQYF.